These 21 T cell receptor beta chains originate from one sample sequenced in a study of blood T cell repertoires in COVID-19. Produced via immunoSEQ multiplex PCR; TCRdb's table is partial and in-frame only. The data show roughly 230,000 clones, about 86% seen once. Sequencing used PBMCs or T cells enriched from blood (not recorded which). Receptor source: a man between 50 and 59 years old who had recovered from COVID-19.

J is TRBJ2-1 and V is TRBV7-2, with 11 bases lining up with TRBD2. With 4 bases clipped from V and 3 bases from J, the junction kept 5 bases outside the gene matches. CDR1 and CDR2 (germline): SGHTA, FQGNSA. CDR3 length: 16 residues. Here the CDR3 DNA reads TGTGCCAGCAGCTCCCGACTAGCGGGAAGCTACAATGAGCAGTTCTTC. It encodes CASSSRLAGSYNEQFF.

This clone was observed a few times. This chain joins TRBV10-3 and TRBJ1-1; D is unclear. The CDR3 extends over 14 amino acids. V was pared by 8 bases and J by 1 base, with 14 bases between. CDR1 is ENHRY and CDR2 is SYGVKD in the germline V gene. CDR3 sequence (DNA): TGTGCCATCCGGTCGGGTACTCCGAACACTGAAGCTTTCTTT. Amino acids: CAIRSGTPNTEAFF.

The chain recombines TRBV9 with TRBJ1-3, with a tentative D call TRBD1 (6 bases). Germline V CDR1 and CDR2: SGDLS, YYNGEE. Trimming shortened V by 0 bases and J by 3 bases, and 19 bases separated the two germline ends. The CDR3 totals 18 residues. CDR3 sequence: CASSVGPMTQGYGNTIYF. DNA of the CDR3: TGTGCCAGCAGCGTAGGCCCGATGACTCAGGGGTATGGAAACACCATATATTTT.

The CDR3 DNA reads as TGTGCCAGCAGGGGACAGGGGTACAACGTCCTGACTTTC. It codes for CASRGQGYNVLTF. The chain employs TRBV7-2 and TRBJ2-6, with 10 bases aligning to TRBD1. The CDR3 has 13 residues. J gave up 9 bases and V 6 bases, and 2 bases lay outside the gene matches. Germline V gene data show CDR1 as SGHTA and CDR2 as FQGNSA.

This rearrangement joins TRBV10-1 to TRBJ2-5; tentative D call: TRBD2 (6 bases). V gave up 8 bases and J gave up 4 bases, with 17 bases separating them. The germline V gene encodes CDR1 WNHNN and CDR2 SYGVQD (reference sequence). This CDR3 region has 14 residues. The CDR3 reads CASSAAGFLETQYF. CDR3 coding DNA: TGCGCCAGCTCGGCGGCGGGGTTCCTAGAGACCCAGTACTTC.

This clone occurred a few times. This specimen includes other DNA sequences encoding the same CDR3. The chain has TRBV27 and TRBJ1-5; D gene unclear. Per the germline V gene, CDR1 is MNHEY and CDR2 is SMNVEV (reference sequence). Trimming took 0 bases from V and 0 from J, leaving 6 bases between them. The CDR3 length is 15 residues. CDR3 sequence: CASSLSRDSNQPQHF. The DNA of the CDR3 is TGTGCCAGCAGTTTATCGAGAGATAGCAATCAGCCCCAGCATTTT.

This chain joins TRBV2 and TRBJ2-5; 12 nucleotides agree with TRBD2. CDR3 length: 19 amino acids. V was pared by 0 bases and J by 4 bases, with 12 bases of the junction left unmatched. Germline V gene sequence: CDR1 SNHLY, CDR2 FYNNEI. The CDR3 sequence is CASSEARTSGVHRRETQYF. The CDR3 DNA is TGTGCCAGCAGTGAAGCTCGGACTAGCGGGGTTCACCGCAGAGAGACCCAGTACTTC.

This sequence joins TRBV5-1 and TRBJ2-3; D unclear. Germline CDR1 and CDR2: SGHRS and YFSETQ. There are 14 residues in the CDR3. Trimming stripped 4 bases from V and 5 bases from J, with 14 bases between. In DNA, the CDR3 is TGCGCCAGCAGCCTCCGGTCGGGTCTAGATACGCAGTATTTT. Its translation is CASSLRSGLDTQYF.

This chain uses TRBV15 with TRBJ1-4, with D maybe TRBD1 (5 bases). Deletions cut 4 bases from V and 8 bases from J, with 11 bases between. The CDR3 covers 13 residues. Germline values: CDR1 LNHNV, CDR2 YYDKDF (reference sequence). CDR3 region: CATSTGVREKLFF. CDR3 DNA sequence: TGTGCCACCAGCACGGGGGTCCGAGAAAAACTGTTTTTT.

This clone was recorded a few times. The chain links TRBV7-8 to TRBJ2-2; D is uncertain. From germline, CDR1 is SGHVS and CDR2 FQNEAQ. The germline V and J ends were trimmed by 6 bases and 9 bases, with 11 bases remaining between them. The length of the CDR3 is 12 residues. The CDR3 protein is CASSLRARELFF. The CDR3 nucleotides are TGTGCCAGCAGTCTGCGCGCCAGGGAGCTGTTTTTT.

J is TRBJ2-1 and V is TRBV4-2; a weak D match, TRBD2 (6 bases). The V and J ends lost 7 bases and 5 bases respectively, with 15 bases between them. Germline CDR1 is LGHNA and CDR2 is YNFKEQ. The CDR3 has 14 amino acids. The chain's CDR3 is CASNPLLADNEQFF. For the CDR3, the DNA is TGTGCCAGCAACCCCCTCTTAGCGGACAATGAGCAGTTCTTC.

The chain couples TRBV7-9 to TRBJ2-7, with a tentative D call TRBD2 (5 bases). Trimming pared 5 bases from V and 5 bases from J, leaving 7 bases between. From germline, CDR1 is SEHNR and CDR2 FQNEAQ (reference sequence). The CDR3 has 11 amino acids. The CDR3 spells CASSASNEQYF. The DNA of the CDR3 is TGTGCCAGCAGCGCTAGCAACGAGCAGTACTTC. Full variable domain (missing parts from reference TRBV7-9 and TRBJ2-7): DTGVSQNPRHKITKRGQNVTFRCDPISEHNRLYWYRQTLGQGPEFLTYFQNEAQLEKSRLLSDRFSAERPKGSFSTLEIQRTEQGDSAMYLCASSASNEQYFGPGTRLTVT.

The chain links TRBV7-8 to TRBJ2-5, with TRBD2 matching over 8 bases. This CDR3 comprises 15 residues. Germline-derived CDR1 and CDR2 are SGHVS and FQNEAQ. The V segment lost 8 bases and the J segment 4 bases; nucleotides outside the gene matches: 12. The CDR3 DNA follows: TGTGCCAGCGTTTCCGCGGGAGGCTGGGGAGAGACCCAGTACTTC. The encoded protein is CASVSAGGWGETQYF.

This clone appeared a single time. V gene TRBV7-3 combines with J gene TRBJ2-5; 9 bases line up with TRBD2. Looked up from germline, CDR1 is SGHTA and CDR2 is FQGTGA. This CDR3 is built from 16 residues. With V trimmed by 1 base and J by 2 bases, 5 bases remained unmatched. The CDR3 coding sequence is TGTGCCAGCAGCTTAATGGCGGGAGGGGATCAAGAGACCCAGTACTTC. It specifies CASSLMAGGDQETQYF.

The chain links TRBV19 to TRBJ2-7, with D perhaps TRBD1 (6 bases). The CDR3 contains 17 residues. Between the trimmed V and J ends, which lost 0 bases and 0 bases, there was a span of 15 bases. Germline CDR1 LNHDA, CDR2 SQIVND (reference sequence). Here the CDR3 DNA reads TGTGCCAGTAGTATAGATTCCGCCGGACAGAGCTCCTACGAGCAGTACTTC. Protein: CASSIDSAGQSSYEQYF.

CDR3 nucleotides: TGTGCCAGTAGTTCCCGGTTTCCAGGTAATCAGCCCCAGCATTTT. This codes for CASSSRFPGNQPQHF. The J gene is TRBJ1-5, the V gene TRBV19, with unresolved D. The CDR3 runs to 15 residues. Germline V gene sequence: CDR1 LNHDA, CDR2 SQIVND (reference sequence). Trimming removed 5 bases from V and 4 bases from J, with 15 bases in between. Full variable domain (rest looked up from reference TRBV19 and TRBJ1-5): DGGITQSPKYLFRKEGQNVTLSCEQNLNHDAMYWYRQDPGQGLRLIYYSQIVNDFQKGDIAEGYSVSREKKESFPLTVTSAQKNPTAFYLCASSSRFPGNQPQHFGDGTRLSIL.

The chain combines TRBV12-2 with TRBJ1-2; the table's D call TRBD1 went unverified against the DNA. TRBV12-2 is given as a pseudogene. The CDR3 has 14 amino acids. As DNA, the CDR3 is TGTGCAAGTCGCTTTGACAGGGGAATAAATGGCTACACCTTC. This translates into CASRFDRGINGYTF.

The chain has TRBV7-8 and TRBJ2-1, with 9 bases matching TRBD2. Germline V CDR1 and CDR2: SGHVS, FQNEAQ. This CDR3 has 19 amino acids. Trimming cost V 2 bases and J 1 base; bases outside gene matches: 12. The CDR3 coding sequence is TGTGCCAGCAGCTTACATTCCCTAGCGGGACGACAATCCTACAATGAGCAGTTCTTC. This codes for CASSLHSLAGRQSYNEQFF.

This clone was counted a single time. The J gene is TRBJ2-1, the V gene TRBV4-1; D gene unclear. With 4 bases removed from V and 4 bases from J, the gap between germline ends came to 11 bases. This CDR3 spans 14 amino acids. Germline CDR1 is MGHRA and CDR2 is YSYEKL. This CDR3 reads CASSPPWSYNEQFF. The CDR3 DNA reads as TGCGCCAGCAGCCCCCCCTGGAGTTACAATGAGCAGTTCTTC.

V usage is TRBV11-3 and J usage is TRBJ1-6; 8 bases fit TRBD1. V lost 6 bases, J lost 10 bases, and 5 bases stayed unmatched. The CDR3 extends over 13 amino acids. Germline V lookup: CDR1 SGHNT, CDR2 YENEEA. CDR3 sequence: CASSPGQASPLHF. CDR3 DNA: TGTGCCAGCAGTCCGGGACAGGCCTCACCCCTCCACTTT.

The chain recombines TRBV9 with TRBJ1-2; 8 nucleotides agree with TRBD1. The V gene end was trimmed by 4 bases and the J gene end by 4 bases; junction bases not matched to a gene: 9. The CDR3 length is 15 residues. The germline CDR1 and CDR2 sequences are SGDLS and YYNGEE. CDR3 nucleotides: TGTGCCAGCAGCATTAACCAGGGGGCGAGCTATGGCTACACCTTC. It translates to CASSINQGASYGYTF.